The clone carrying this T cell receptor (beta chain) was detected only once. This entry is derived from a study of cytomegalovirus exposure and HLA in healthy donors. About the research overall: Genotyping showed 81% of 398 donors falling in the Caucasian-associated ancestry cluster.

Vbeta (60) and Jbeta (13) primers were used in the PCR. The repertoire was sequenced with immunoSEQ multiplex PCR; TCRdb's copy has only in-frame clones and lacks some. Of about 160,000 clones listed, roughly 79% are singletons. The V and J ends lost 0 bases and 5 bases respectively, with 14 bases between them. This CDR3 is built from 15 residues. The germline V gene encodes CDR1 SGHRS and CDR2 YFSETQ. V usage is TRBV5-1 and J usage is TRBJ1-1; tentative D call: TRBD1 (6 bases). The clonotype was recovered from a woman aged 40 to 50 in good health and CMV-seropositive. The sequencing input was PBMCs. The CDR3 nucleotides read TGCGCCAGCAGCTTGGAAGGGGGTTTGGGAACTGAAGCTTTCTTT. This sequence encodes CASSLEGGLGTEAFF.